This T cell receptor beta chain was sequenced for a study of beta chain features in type 1 diabetes. Overall study results and limits: Shortening of TCRB CDR3s, moderate but significant, appeared in all four CD4+ subsets of Type 1 diabetes patients. Relative to healthy donors, patients appeared to have naive, central memory and Treg TCRB repertoires that were more similar. TCRB rearrangement may or may not be influenced by HLA type; here this remained unresolved.

The sequenced template was cDNA made from the entire isolated RNA. Profiled with immunoSEQ multiplex PCR; TCRdb holds only in-frame clones, not every one. Here the sample spans a few hundred thousand clones, around 15% being singletons. Sorted populations were all over 95% pure. CDR1 and CDR2 (germline): MNHEY, SMNVEV (reference sequence). This CDR3 is built from 15 residues. The trim removed 6 bases at V and 2 bases at J, leaving 5 bases unmatched. Concerning this clone itself: Its antigen remains unidentified.

Sequenced sample: naive CD4+ T cells from blood. The sequence was obtained from a woman aged 18-35 years in good health. The V call is TRBV27, the J call TRBJ2-3; 10 bases align to TRBD2. CDR3 sequence reads: CASRRTSGYTDTQYF. In DNA form, the CDR3 reads TGTGCCAGCAGACGGACTAGCGGATACACAGATACGCAGTATTTT.